The sequence of this TCR beta chain was determined in a study of sequential checkpoint blockade in melanoma. Study in general: First-line arms were nivolumab then ipilimumab, or the reverse, randomized 1:1. Both treatment sequences were followed by maintenance nivolumab.

Method: immunoSEQ multiplex PCR; TCRdb's copy keeps in-frame clones and lacks some. In the table there are about 28,000 clones, approximately 88% of which are singletons. This CDR3 comprises 18 residues. Germline CDR1 is LNHDA and CDR2 is SQIVND (reference sequence). V gave up 0 bases and J gave up 3 bases; unmatched junction bases: 11. Described treatment: randomized to nivolumab then ipilimumab (arm A) or the reverse (arm B). DNA-damaging chemotherapy had not been given to any patient beforehand. From thawed PBMCs, live CD3+CD8+ cells negative for CD19 and CD56 were sorted. Sequencing was performed on CD8+ T cells sorted from blood (inferred from file names), taken from a patient given nivolumab and ipilimumab in sequence. The origin of this receptor is a human donor with melanoma. The chain links TRBV19 to TRBJ2-7; 10 positions match TRBD2. The CDR3 coding sequence is TGTGCCAGTAGTATAGATTTCAGGAGCGGGAGGGCCCTCTACGAGCAGTACTTC. It codes for CASSIDFRSGRALYEQYF.